This T cell receptor (beta chain) was sequenced in a study of blood T cell repertoires in COVID-19. The CDR3 has 15 residues. In germline, CDR1 is WNHNN, CDR2 SYGVQD (reference sequence). V shed 4 bases, J shed 5 bases, and the junction held 9 bases outside the gene matches. This table comes from immunoSEQ multiplex PCR, and its TCRdb copy is limited to in-frame clones, with some not included. The table lists fewer than 200,000 clones, more than 60% of them singletons. This clone came up a few times. This receptor was obtained from a man between 65 and 85 years old with acute or convalescent COVID-19. Sequencing was carried out using peripheral blood. V usage is TRBV10-1 and J usage is TRBJ1-1; 8 nucleotides align to TRBD1. The CDR3 region has the DNA TGCGCCAGCAGTGTCCAGGGGGCTGGTAAAACTGAAGCTTTCTTT. Its protein is CASSVQGAGKTEAFF.